This TCR beta chain was retrieved from a study of regulatory T cells in long-lasting Graves disease. CDR3 length: 13 residues. Germline values: CDR1 SQVTM, CDR2 ANQGSEA. The V and J ends lost 7 bases and 3 bases respectively, with 15 bases between them. The sample holds a few counts of this clonotype. Construction of TCR beta libraries relied on iRepertoire HTBI primers and on Arm-PCR targeting CDR3 regions. MiXCR was run by TCRdb on the multiplex PCR reads, yielding one entry per CDR3 protein. The sample has a few hundred thousand distinct CDR3 sequences; around 15% are singletons. Time point defined: newly diagnosed GD, antithyroid drugs for less than 3 months. The TCR library was made from RNA extracted from PBMCs. Separately, the same data were catalogued under a study of T cells in Graves' hyperthyroidism and ophthalmopathy.

The source material was peripheral blood mononuclear cells (PBMCs), sampled at new diagnosis, from a patient treated with antithyroid drugs. The chain has TRBV29-1 and TRBJ1-1; D is unresolved. This TCR came from a woman between 18 and 29 years old with Graves disease. The CDR3 coding sequence is TGCAGCGCGATGGGTGAGGGTTACACTGAAGCTTTCTTT. Translated, it gives CSAMGEGYTEAFF.